This TCR beta chain came from a study of OX40 agonist ivuxolimab in advanced cancers. On cycle 4 day 1 and cycle 7 day 1, as well as at baseline, blood was sampled. This CDR3 contains 15 residues. Germline CDR1 is MNHNS and CDR2 is SASEGT. Trimming left V 2 bases short and J 8 bases short, with 16 bases between. Here immunoSEQ multiplex PCR was the method, and the copy in TCRdb shows in-frame clones only, minus some. The sample records about 21,000 clones, about four fifths being singletons. Sequences were derived from CD4+ or CD8+ T cells sorted from blood, sampled in a trial of the OX40 agonist ivuxolimab. The gene calls are TRBV6-1 and TRBJ2-1, with TRBD2 as a possible D gene (6 bases). This receptor was obtained from an adult with an advanced solid tumor such as melanoma, head and neck, liver or kidney cancer. The chain's CDR3 is CASSEWRGGGDEQFF. Written as DNA, the CDR3 is TGTGCCAGCAGTGAATGGCGGGGAGGCGGTGATGAGCAGTTCTTC.